The rows below give T cell receptor beta chains drawn from one sample of a study of graft-versus-host responses after intestinal transplantation. Profiled with immunoSEQ multiplex PCR; TCRdb holds only in-frame clones, not every one. The data contain some 13,000 clones, 35% to 45% of them singletons. The material sequenced was alloreactive CD8+ T cells from a mixed lymphocyte reaction culture, taken before intestinal transplant. These receptors all stem from a human patient who received an intestinal transplant. The CDR3 runs from the conserved cysteine through the conserved F or W. The D gene is left open where the match is weak. Part of the rows lack a size; the others show once, few, many or a class for expanded clones.

V gene	CDR3 length	clone size	J gene	D gene	CDR3 protein	CDR3 DNA
TRBV9	15	NA	TRBJ2-1	TRBD2	CASSPLAGGPNEQFF	TGTGCCAGCAGCCCCCTAGCGGGAGGTCCCAATGAGCAGTTCTTC
TRBV11-2	15	few	TRBJ2-7	TRBD2	CASSLDPAGGYEQYF	TGTGCCAGCAGCTTAGACCCAGCGGGGGGCTACGAGCAGTACTTC
TRBV15	15	NA	TRBJ2-7	NA	CATSRSTGTRGEQYF	TGTGCCACCAGCAGATCCACAGGGACGAGGGGCGAGCAGTACTTC
TRBV10-3	17	few	TRBJ2-5	TRBD2	CAISESTSGGLQETQYF	TGTGCCATCAGTGAGTCTACTAGCGGGGGCCTCCAAGAGACCCAGTACTTC
TRBV7-2	12	NA	TRBJ2-1	NA	CASSASYNEQFF	TGTGCCAGCAGCGCGTCCTACAATGAGCAGTTCTTC
TRBV27	14	few	TRBJ2-7	TRBD1	CASSLTGTAGEQYF	TGTGCCAGCAGTTTAACCGGGACAGCAGGGGAGCAGTACTTC
TRBV11-1	17	few	TRBJ2-7	NA	CASSLGYVSLGADEQYF	TGTGCCAGCAGCTTAGGTTATGTATCGTTGGGCGCCGACGAGCAGTACTTC
TRBV10-1	14	NA	TRBJ2-7	NA	CASSERDTSYEQYF	TGCGCCAGCAGTGAGAGGGACACGTCCTACGAGCAGTACTTC
TRBV6-5	15	few	TRBJ2-3	NA	CASSYNLPSTDTQYF	TGTGCCAGCAGTTACAACCTACCAAGCACAGATACGCAGTATTTT
TRBV6-5	13	few	TRBJ2-1	NA	CASSYSSGNEQFF	TGTGCCAGCAGTTACTCGAGCGGGAATGAGCAGTTCTTC